This passage covers 25 T cell receptor beta chains from one sample sequenced in a study of blood T cells in healthy people across ages. Alongside a J-beta primer mix, a sample-barcoded 5' primer served in a second PCR lasting about 7 to 12 cycles. In TCRdb, the 5' RACE reads were re-called with MiXCR into one record per CDR3 protein. The data show 1.5 million to 2 million distinct CDR3 sequences, around 48% seen once. The sequenced material came from blood. Receptor source: a woman between 40 and 50 years old in good health.

This clonotype was seen only a few times. The chain recombines TRBV5-1 with TRBJ1-2; no clear D gene. V was trimmed by 4 bases and J by 6 bases, leaving 19 bases between them. The germline gives CDR1 SGHRS, CDR2 YFSETQ. The CDR3 is made up of 15 amino acids. Here the CDR3 DNA reads TGCGCCAGCAGCCTGACTGACGGGAATCAGGATGGCTACACCTTC. Translating it yields CASSLTDGNQDGYTF.

This clonotype was recorded at least ten times. J is TRBJ2-3 and V is TRBV7-2; either TRBD1 or TRBD2 may fit D (5 bases each). V lost 6 bases and J 6 bases, leaving 7 bases between the germline ends. The CDR3 totals 11 residues. The germline V gene encodes CDR1 SGHTA and CDR2 FQGNSA. This CDR3 is CASSWGDTQYF. CDR3 nucleotides: TGTGCCAGCAGTTGGGGGGATACGCAGTATTTT.

The J gene is TRBJ2-1, the V gene TRBV29-1; no clear D. The DNA matches TRBJ2-7 better at its end, which makes the J call doubtful. CDR1 SQVTM and CDR2 ANQGSEA come from the germline V gene. The CDR3 is made up of 12 amino acids. CDR3 in amino acids: CSGHISYNEQYF. The DNA of the CDR3 is TGCAGCGGACACATTTCCTACAATGAGCAGTACTTC.

The rearrangement links TRBV20-1 to TRBJ1-5, with TRBD1 matching 10 bases. With 6 bases clipped from V and 5 bases from J, the junction kept 7 bases outside the gene matches. The CDR3 consists of 14 residues. Germline V gives CDR1 DFQATT, CDR2 SNEGSKA (reference sequence). The CDR3 reads CSATGQGFYQPQHF. The CDR3 coding sequence is TGCAGTGCGACGGGACAGGGGTTTTATCAGCCCCAGCATTTT.

This chain uses TRBV2 with TRBJ1-5, with D uncertain. The CDR3 runs to 15 residues. Germline loops: CDR1 SNHLY, CDR2 FYNNEI. Trimming stripped 3 bases from V and 2 bases from J, with 11 bases between. The DNA of the CDR3 is TGTGCCAGCAGTGAGGTGGGTTTGCGCAATCAGCCCCAGCATTTT. This gives the protein CASSEVGLRNQPQHF. Variable domain in full (rest from reference TRBV2 and TRBJ1-5): EPEVTQTPSHQVTQMGQEVILRCVPISNHLYFYWYRQILGQKVEFLVSFYNNEISEKSEIFDDQFSVERPDGSNFTLKIRSTKLEDSAMYFCASSEVGLRNQPQHFGDGTRLSIL.

The chain uses TRBV20-1 and TRBJ2-3; 7 bases agree with TRBD2. Trimming removed 2 bases from V and 0 bases from J; junction bases left unmatched: 8. The germline gives CDR1 DFQATT, CDR2 SNEGSKA (reference sequence). The CDR3 is made up of 16 amino acids. The CDR3 reads CSARPMAGLSTDTQYF. The CDR3, as DNA: TGCAGTGCTAGACCTATGGCGGGACTAAGCACAGATACGCAGTATTTT.

The genes are TRBV6-1 and TRBJ1-4; D remains unclear. CDR1 and CDR2 (germline): MNHNS, SASEGT. The CDR3 covers 14 residues. Trimming removed 0 bases at V and 8 bases at J, with 10 bases between. The CDR3 protein is CASSEASGWEKLFF. In DNA form, the CDR3 reads TGTGCCAGCAGTGAAGCGTCGGGTTGGGAAAAACTGTTTTTT.

The V gene is TRBV2, the J gene TRBJ2-5, with a weak D call TRBD2 (5 bases). TRBJ2-7 explains the end of the DNA better; the J call may be wrong. The CDR3 length is 15 residues. Germline V lookup: CDR1 SNHLY, CDR2 FYNNEI. In nucleotides, the CDR3 is TGTGCCAGCAGGGGAGACCGGGTTCTACTGGACGAGCAGTACTTC. This gives the protein CASRGDRVLLDEQYF.

The table lists this clonotype with many counts. CDR3 DNA sequence: TGTGCCAGCAGCTTAACGGGGGATAGCACAGATACGCAGTATTTT. This encodes CASSLTGDSTDTQYF. The chain couples TRBV12-3 or TRBV12-4 to TRBJ2-3, with TRBD2 as a possible D gene (6 bases). The CDR3 length is 15 residues. Trimming removed 6 bases from V and 0 bases from J, with 13 bases in between.

The gene calls are TRBV25-1 and TRBJ2-7; tentatively, D is TRBD2 (6 bases). Trimming took off 10 bases at V and 1 base at J, with 20 bases between the two ends. CDR3 length: 15 amino acids. CDR1 and CDR2 from the germline V gene are MGHDK and SYGVNS. The DNA for the CDR3 is TGTGCCACCGCGGTGGGCGGGGTTGCTTCCTACGAGCAGTACTTC. As protein: CATAVGGVASYEQYF.

This clonotype was detected only a few times. V and J are TRBV4-2 and TRBJ2-5; 9 bases are shared with TRBD2. Germline CDR1 is LGHNA and CDR2 is YNFKEQ. The CDR3 covers 16 residues. V shed 0 bases, J shed 7 bases, and the junction held 9 bases outside the gene matches. The CDR3: CASSQDGTSPTATQYF. The CDR3 DNA sequence: TGTGCCAGCAGCCAAGATGGGACTAGCCCAACGGCGACCCAGTACTTC.

The rearrangement uses TRBV20-1 and TRBJ1-2; TRBD1 agrees at 9 bases. After removal of 2 bases from V and 7 bases from J, the junction contained 17 bases not matched to a gene. The length of the CDR3 is 17 residues. Germline V CDR1 and CDR2: DFQATT, SNEGSKA (reference sequence). The CDR3: CSARWTGVGNLGGGYTF. The CDR3 coding sequence is TGCAGTGCTAGATGGACAGGGGTGGGGAATCTGGGAGGTGGCTACACCTTC.

The J gene is TRBJ2-5, the V gene TRBV6-5; D not resolved. The DNA end lines up better with TRBJ2-1; the J call may be wrong. The CDR3 sequence is 15 residues long. Germline-derived CDR1 and CDR2 are MNHEY and SVGAGI. This CDR3 is CASSYSTWVEETQFF. The CDR3 nucleotides are TGTGCCAGCAGTTACTCGACGTGGGTTGAAGAGACCCAGTTCTTC.

This rearrangement joins TRBV20-1 to TRBJ2-3; 7 bases map to TRBD1. V gave up 1 base and J gave up 7 bases; unmatched junction bases: 11. CDR1 and CDR2 from the germline V gene are DFQATT and SNEGSKA (reference sequence). CDR3 length: 15 amino acids. The CDR3 spells CSARGRYRGPNTQYF. CDR3 DNA: TGCAGTGCTAGAGGTAGGTACAGGGGCCCGAATACGCAGTATTTT.

The J gene is TRBJ2-5, the V gene TRBV10-3; D uncertain. Germline-derived CDR1 and CDR2 are ENHRY and SYGVKD. The CDR3 contains 14 residues. V gave up 3 bases and J gave up 0 bases, with 8 bases separating them. Written as DNA, the CDR3 is TGTGCCATCAGTGACGTGCAGTACCAAGAGACCCAGTACTTC. It encodes CAISDVQYQETQYF.

V gene TRBV7-2 combines with J gene TRBJ2-7; D is undetermined. The V and J ends lost 2 bases and 1 base respectively, with 9 bases between them. Germline V lookup: CDR1 SGHTA, CDR2 FQGNSA. This CDR3 spans 14 amino acids. DNA for the CDR3: TGTGCCAGCAGCTTATCGCCAGATTCCTACGAGCAGTACTTC. Translating it yields CASSLSPDSYEQYF.

The gene calls are TRBV7-9 and TRBJ2-4; D is tentatively TRBD1 or TRBD2 (5 bases each). V was shortened by 7 bases and J by 0 bases, with 13 bases between the two germline ends. Per the germline V gene, CDR1 is SEHNR and CDR2 is FQNEAQ (reference sequence). The CDR3 contains 15 residues. The CDR3 loop is CASNSGATAKNIQYF. The CDR3 region has the DNA TGTGCCAGCAACTCCGGGGCCACAGCCAAAAACATTCAGTACTTC.

The V call is TRBV29-1, the J call TRBJ2-1; 15 nucleotides line up with TRBD2. Germline V gene sequence: CDR1 SQVTM, CDR2 ANQGSEA. The CDR3 totals 15 residues. J lost 5 bases, V lost 7 bases, and 6 bases had no gene match. This CDR3 reads CSALGTSGGNNEQFF. The CDR3 coding sequence is TGCAGCGCACTAGGGACTAGCGGGGGGAACAATGAGCAGTTCTTC.

Note on this clonotype: One junction end does not reproduce the germline sequence, and a read error may be involved. The gene calls are TRBV12-5 and TRBJ2-1; D gene unclear. The CDR3 sequence is 18 residues long. Germline V lookup: CDR1 LGHNT, CDR2 FRNRAP. CDR3 sequence reads: CASGLSQKIFKVYNERFF. The CDR3 DNA sequence: TGTGCTAGTGGTTTGTCACAAAAGATCTTCAAGGTCTACAATGAGCGGTTCTTC.

There are a few counts of this clonotype. The rearrangement uses TRBV6-5 and TRBJ2-1; possible D gene TRBD1, 5 bases. This CDR3 contains 13 residues. Germline lookup yields CDR1 MNHEY and CDR2 SVGAGI. V was cut by 4 bases and J by 7 bases, with 11 bases left in between. The CDR3 spells CASSLGEVNEQFF. CDR3 nucleotide sequence: TGTGCCAGCAGTTTAGGGGAAGTTAATGAGCAGTTCTTC.

V and J are TRBV7-2 and TRBJ1-6, with TRBD1 matching over 9 bases. The CDR3 extends over 15 amino acids. V shed 5 bases, J shed 8 bases, and the junction held 7 bases outside the gene matches. Germline V gene data show CDR1 as SGHTA and CDR2 as FQGNSA. CDR3 residues: CASSATGGSYSPLHF. CDR3 DNA: TGTGCCAGCAGCGCTACAGGGGGCTCTTATTCACCCCTCCACTTT.

This chain connects TRBV24-1 to TRBJ1-2; D call uncertain. The CDR3 sequence is 14 residues long. CDR1 is KGHDR and CDR2 is SFDVKD in the germline V gene. V lost 2 bases and J 4 bases, leaving 10 bases between the germline ends. The CDR3 is CATSDSGAFYGYTF. The CDR3 DNA follows: TGTGCCACCAGTGATTCTGGCGCCTTCTATGGCTACACCTTC.

This clonotype was counted once. The chain joins TRBV3-1 to TRBJ2-5; D perhaps matches TRBD2 (5 bases). Germline-derived CDR1 and CDR2 are LGHDT and YNNKEL (reference sequence). CDR3 size: 15 residues. V was cut by 4 bases and J by 1 base, with 13 bases left in between. CDR3 sequence reads: CASSPATRAQETQYF. CDR3 bases: TGTGCCAGCAGCCCTGCTACGCGGGCCCAAGAGACCCAGTACTTC.

The gene calls are TRBV4-3 and TRBJ2-4, with 10 bases that match TRBD2. V shed 0 bases and J 2 bases; nucleotides not matched to a gene: 13. The V gene's germline CDR1 is LGHNA and CDR2 YSLEER. CDR3 length: 20 amino acids. CDR3 protein: CASSQDTILAGDLTKNIQYF. The CDR3 bases are TGCGCCAGCAGCCAAGATACCATCCTAGCGGGGGACCTAACCAAAAACATTCAGTACTTC.

This sequence joins TRBV7-9 and TRBJ2-5, with D unclear. Germline values: CDR1 SEHNR, CDR2 FQNEAQ (reference sequence). V shed 2 bases and J shed 2 bases, with 12 bases lying between them. The CDR3 has 15 residues. The CDR3 loop reads CASSLSLLEQETQYF. CDR3 bases: TGTGCCAGCAGCTTAAGTTTGTTAGAACAAGAGACCCAGTACTTC.